These 7 T cell receptor beta chains came from one sample sequenced in a study of cytomegalovirus exposure and HLA in healthy donors. 13 Jbeta primers and 60 Vbeta primers were used for the PCR. Only in-frame clones appear in the TCRdb table, and some are missing; sequencing was by immunoSEQ multiplex PCR. The sample contains 150,000 to 200,000 clones, roughly 83% of which appear only once. The sample was PBMCs. The receptors were sampled from a boy aged 5-17 years in good health and CMV-seronegative.

V is TRBV11-2 and J is TRBJ2-1; TRBD1 matches 10 bases. CDR3 length: 14 residues. V was clipped by 5 bases and J by 10 bases; unmatched bases: 8. Germline loops: CDR1 SGHAT, CDR2 FQNNGV. The CDR3, as DNA: TGTGCCAGCAGCCCCGACAGGGGGCGAGGAGAGCAGTTCTTC. Translating it yields CASSPDRGRGEQFF.

The rearrangement joins TRBV7-6 to TRBJ1-4, with D perhaps matching TRBD1 (5 bases). CDR1 is SGHVS, CDR2 FNYEAQ, per germline. This CDR3 has 17 residues. The V and J ends lost 3 bases and 0 bases respectively, with 14 bases between them. CDR3: CASSFFEEGATNEKLFF. The CDR3 coding sequence is TGTGCCAGCAGCTTTTTTGAGGAAGGGGCAACTAATGAAAAACTGTTTTTT.

This clone was detected only a few times. This chain joins TRBV5-4 and TRBJ1-1, with 8 nucleotides matching TRBD1. CDR1 and CDR2 from the germline V gene are SGHNT and YYREEE (reference sequence). Losses at the gene ends were 4 bases for V and 6 bases for J; bases not matched to a gene: 2. This CDR3 contains 12 residues. CDR3 amino acids: CASSPQGAEAFF. The CDR3 bases are TGTGCCAGCAGCCCACAGGGGGCTGAAGCTTTCTTT.

The chain combines TRBV6-1 with TRBJ2-5, with D possibly TRBD2 on 6 matching bases. The end of the DNA fits TRBJ2-7 better, so the J call may be wrong. The length of the CDR3 is 13 residues. CDR1 and CDR2 (germline): MNHNS, SASEGT. Here the CDR3 reads CASSGTSKYEQYF. In nucleotides, the CDR3 is TGTGCCAGCAGCGGAACTAGCAAGTACGAGCAGTACTTC.

The CDR3 protein is CASGQDSYEQYF. In nucleotides, the CDR3 is TGCGCCAGCGGGCAGGACTCCTACGAGCAGTACTTC. This rearrangement joins TRBV5-1 to TRBJ2-7; D gene uncertain. Looked up from germline, CDR1 is SGHRS and CDR2 is YFSETQ. The ends were cut back, 7 bases at V and 0 bases at J, with 8 bases in the middle. This CDR3 is 12 amino acids long.

The chain recombines TRBV9 with TRBJ2-1; TRBD2 agrees at 12 bases. The germline V gene has CDR1 SGDLS and CDR2 YYNGEE. This CDR3 comprises 16 residues. V lost 3 bases, J lost 7 bases, and 8 bases stayed unmatched. Here the CDR3 reads CASSATTSGSLNEQFF. As DNA, the CDR3 is TGTGCCAGCAGCGCCACGACTAGCGGGAGTTTGAATGAGCAGTTCTTC. Based on the CDR3 plus reference TRBV9 and TRBJ2-1, the full variable domain is DSGVTQTPKHLITATGQRVTLRCSPRSGDLSVYWYQQSLDQGLQFLIQYYNGEERAKGNILERFSAQQFPDLHSELNLSSLELGDSALYFCASSATTSGSLNEQFFGPGTRLTVL.

This chain connects TRBV10-3 to TRBJ1-2; 9 nucleotides align to TRBD1. The germline V gene encodes CDR1 ENHRY and CDR2 SYGVKD. The CDR3 spans 17 residues. V lost 10 bases to trimming and J lost 0 bases; unmatched junction nucleotides: 15. CDR3 DNA: TGTGCCACGGGACAGGGCATGATGCAGAAAGCTAACTATGGCTACACCTTC. Its translation: CATGQGMMQKANYGYTF.